This T cell receptor beta chain was identified in a study of beta chain features in type 1 diabetes. Findings of the study overall: All four CD4+ subsets from Type 1 diabetes patients carried moderately but significantly shorter TCRB CDR3s.

This clone was observed a handful of times. Its antigen is not identified. Per germline, CDR1 MDHEN and CDR2 SYDVKM. The V and J ends lost 7 bases and 1 base respectively, with 13 bases between them. This CDR3 region has 14 residues. Expressed TCRB transcripts were sequenced, since all the RNA that had been isolated was reverse transcribed. Naive, central memory and regulatory T cell samples produced a mean of around 4 million reads. Using immunoSEQ multiplex PCR, the repertoire was profiled, and TCRdb retains in-frame clones only, with some absent. The sample has 150,000 to 200,000 clones; about 63% are singletons. Sorting of CD4+ naive, central memory, regulatory and stem cell-like memory cells was performed via CD45RO/CCR7/CD25/CD127/CD95/CD27. Over 95% purity was reached by all sorted populations.

This receptor was obtained from a man between 25 and 39 years old with type 1 diabetes. The sequenced sample consisted of naive CD4+ T cells from blood. The V gene is TRBV28, the J gene TRBJ2-5; tentatively, D is TRBD2 (6 bases). The CDR3 DNA is TGTGCCAGCATTAACCGCGGGGCCCAAGAGACCCAGTACTTC. Its translation: CASINRGAQETQYF.